The T cell receptor (beta chain) under discussion was sequenced for a study of blood T cell repertoires in COVID-19. Study at large: There were acute and convalescent COVID-19 samples, and they came from the United States, Italy and Spain. The cDNA or gDNA used as material had been derived from T cells, B-cell-depleted T cells, or PBMCs.

Authors' analysis steps: Amplification from reference gene primers served as the basis for estimated nucleated cell counts. Repertoires were generated with immunoSEQ multiplex PCR, while TCRdb's copy carries only in-frame clones and drops some. That table gives V, J and clone size, and the DNA gave D and trimming. In the table there are 200,000 to 250,000 clones, roughly 75% of which are singletons. Sequencing used peripheral blood. This TCR derives from a woman aged 70-85 years with acute or convalescent COVID-19.

The CDR3 spells CSVIQGKNSNQPQHF. For the CDR3, the DNA is TGCAGCGTCATCCAGGGAAAAAATAGCAATCAGCCCCAGCATTTT. This sequence joins TRBV29-1 and TRBJ1-5; the D gene is possibly TRBD1 (5 bases). The germline V and J ends were trimmed by 6 bases and 0 bases, with 15 bases remaining between them. The CDR3 consists of 15 residues. Germline V gives CDR1 SQVTM, CDR2 ANQGSEA.